The clone carrying this TCR beta chain appeared once. V was clipped by 3 bases and J by 0 bases, with 12 bases between them. The CDR3 length is 16 residues. Germline CDR1 and CDR2: SNHLY and FYNNEI. This record comes from a study of T cells in Graves' hyperthyroidism and ophthalmopathy. What was amplified from RNA transcripts were TCR beta CDR3 regions. Primed by the HTBI set, a first-round RT-PCR was run on the TCR CDR3. TCRdb ran MiXCR on the multiplex PCR reads and lists one entry per CDR3 protein. The profile shows approximately 270,000 distinct CDR3 sequences, roughly 15% of them singletons. The sequencing sample was made of blood. The receptor was isolated from a woman between 40 and 50 years old with Graves' hyperthyroidism that later progressed to Graves' ophthalmopathy. The chain couples TRBV2 to TRBJ1-5, with TRBD1 as a possible D gene (6 bases). Written as DNA, the CDR3 is TGTGCCAGCAGTGACTGGACAGTTTATAGCAATCAGCCCCAGCATTTT. Translated, it gives CASSDWTVYSNQPQHF.